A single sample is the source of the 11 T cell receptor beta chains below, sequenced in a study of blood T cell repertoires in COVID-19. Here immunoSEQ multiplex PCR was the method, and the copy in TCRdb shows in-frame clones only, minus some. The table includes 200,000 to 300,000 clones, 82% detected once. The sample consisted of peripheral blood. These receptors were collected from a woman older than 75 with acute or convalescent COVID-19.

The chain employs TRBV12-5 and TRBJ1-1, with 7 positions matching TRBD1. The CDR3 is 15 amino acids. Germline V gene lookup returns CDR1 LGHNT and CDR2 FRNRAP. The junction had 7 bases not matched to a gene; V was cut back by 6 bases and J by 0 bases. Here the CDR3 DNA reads TGTGCTAGTGGGGCCAGGGGGACAGTGAACACTGAAGCTTTCTTT. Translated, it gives CASGARGTVNTEAFF.

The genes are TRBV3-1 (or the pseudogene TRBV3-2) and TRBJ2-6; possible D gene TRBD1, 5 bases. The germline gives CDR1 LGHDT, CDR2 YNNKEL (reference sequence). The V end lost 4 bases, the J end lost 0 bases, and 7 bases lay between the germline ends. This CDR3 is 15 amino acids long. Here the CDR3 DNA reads TGTGCCAGCAGCCGGCAGGGCTCTGGGGCCAACGTCCTGACTTTC. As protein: CASSRQGSGANVLTF.

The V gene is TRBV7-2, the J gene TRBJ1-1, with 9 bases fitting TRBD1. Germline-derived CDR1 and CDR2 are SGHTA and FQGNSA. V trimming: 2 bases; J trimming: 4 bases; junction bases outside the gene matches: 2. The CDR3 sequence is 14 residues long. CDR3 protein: CASSLRDRVTEAFF. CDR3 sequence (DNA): TGTGCCAGCAGCTTACGGGACAGGGTCACTGAAGCTTTCTTT.

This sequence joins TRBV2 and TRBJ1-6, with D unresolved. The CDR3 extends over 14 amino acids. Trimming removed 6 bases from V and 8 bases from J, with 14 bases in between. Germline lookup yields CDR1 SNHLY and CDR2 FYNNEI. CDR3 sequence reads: CASRERFGDSPLHF. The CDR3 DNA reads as TGTGCCAGCAGAGAGAGGTTCGGGGATTCACCCCTCCACTTT.

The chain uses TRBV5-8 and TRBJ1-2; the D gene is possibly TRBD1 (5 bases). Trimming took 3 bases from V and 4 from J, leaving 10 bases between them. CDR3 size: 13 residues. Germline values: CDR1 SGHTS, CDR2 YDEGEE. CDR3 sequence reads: CASSSTVSYGYTF. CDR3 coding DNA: TGTGCCAGCAGCTCGACAGTAAGCTATGGCTACACCTTC.

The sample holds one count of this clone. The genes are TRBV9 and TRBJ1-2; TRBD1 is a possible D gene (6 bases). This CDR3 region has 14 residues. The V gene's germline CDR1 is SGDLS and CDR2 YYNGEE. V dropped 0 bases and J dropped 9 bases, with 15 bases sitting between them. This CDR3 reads CASSVESTGWSYTF. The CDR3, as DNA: TGTGCCAGCAGCGTAGAGTCCACAGGGTGGAGCTACACCTTC.

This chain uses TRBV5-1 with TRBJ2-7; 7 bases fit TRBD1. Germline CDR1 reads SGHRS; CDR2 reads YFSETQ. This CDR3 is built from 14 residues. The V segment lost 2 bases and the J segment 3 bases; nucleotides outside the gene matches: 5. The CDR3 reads CASSFGTANYEQYF. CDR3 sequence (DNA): TGCGCCAGCAGCTTTGGGACAGCGAACTACGAGCAGTACTTC.

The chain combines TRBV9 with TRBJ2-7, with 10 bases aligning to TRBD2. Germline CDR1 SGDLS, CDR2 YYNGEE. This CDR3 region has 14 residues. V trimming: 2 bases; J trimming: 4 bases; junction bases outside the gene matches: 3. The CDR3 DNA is TGTGCCAGCAGCGTGACTAGCGGGTTTTACGAGCAGTACTTC. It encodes CASSVTSGFYEQYF.

CDR3 amino acids: CASSLEGGSQPKYSKNIQYF. CDR3 sequence (DNA): TGTGCCAGCAGCTTAGAAGGGGGCAGTCAGCCCAAGTACAGCAAAAACATTCAGTACTTC. The chain carries TRBV11-2 and TRBJ2-4, with 7 positions matching TRBD1. The J segment lost 3 bases and the V segment lost 0 bases, leaving 17 bases of the junction unmatched. Germline V gene data show CDR1 as SGHAT and CDR2 as FQNNGV. This CDR3 spans 20 amino acids.

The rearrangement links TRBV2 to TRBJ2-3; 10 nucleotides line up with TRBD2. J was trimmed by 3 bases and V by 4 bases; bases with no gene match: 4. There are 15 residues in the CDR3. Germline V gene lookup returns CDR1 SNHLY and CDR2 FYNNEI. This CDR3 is CASSGAGGWTDTQYF. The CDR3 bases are TGTGCCAGCAGTGGAGCGGGAGGGTGGACAGATACGCAGTATTTT.

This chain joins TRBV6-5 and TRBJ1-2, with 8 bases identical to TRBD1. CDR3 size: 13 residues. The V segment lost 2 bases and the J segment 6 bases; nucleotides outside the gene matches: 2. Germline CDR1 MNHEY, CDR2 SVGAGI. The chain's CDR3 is CASSYNRGDGYTF. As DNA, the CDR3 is TGTGCCAGCAGTTACAACAGGGGGGATGGCTACACCTTC.